These T cell receptor beta chains were read from a single sample in a study of blood T cell repertoires in COVID-19. Repertoires were generated with immunoSEQ multiplex PCR, while TCRdb's copy carries only in-frame clones and drops some. The table has about 72,000 clones, just over 85% seen once. Sample: peripheral blood. The source is a man between 70 and 80 years old with active or convalescent COVID-19. The CDR3 runs from the conserved cysteine through the conserved F or W. D genes are given only for firm matches. A row's size may be missing; if present it is once, few, many or a size class.

cdr3_nt,cdr3_aa,d_call,clone_size,v_call,cdr3_length,j_call
TGCGCCAGCAGCTTGATGGGACTAGTGGGGAATGAGCAGTTCTTC,CASSLMGLVGNEQFF,TRBD2,.,TRBV5-1,15,TRBJ2-1
TGTGCCAGCAGCCTCGGACTAGCGGGAGTGACAGATACGCAGTATTTT,CASSLGLAGVTDTQYF,TRBD2,.,TRBV5-8,16,TRBJ2-3
TGCGCCAGCAGCTTGGTTGTTAGCGGTGGGACTGAAGCTTTCTTT,CASSLVVSGGTEAFF,.,.,TRBV5-1,15,TRBJ1-1
TGTGCCAGCACCCTTGGTGGGGCCGGCAATCAGCCCCAGCATTTT,CASTLGGAGNQPQHF,.,.,TRBV28,15,TRBJ1-5
TGCGCCAGCAGCTTGATTGCCAGGGGCCCAGCTGGGGCCAACGTCCTGACTTTC,CASSLIARGPAGANVLTF,.,.,TRBV5-1,18,TRBJ2-6
TGTGCCAGCAGGCCGGGACAGACCTACGAGCAGTACTTC,CASRPGQTYEQYF,TRBD1,.,TRBV6-5,13,TRBJ2-7
TGTGCCAGCTCATCCAGGGGAGTGAACACTGAAGCTTTCTTT,CASSSRGVNTEAFF,.,.,TRBV18,14,TRBJ1-1
TGTGCCAGCTCACCAACCGCGGCAGGGGATCAGCCCCAGCATTTT,CASSPTAAGDQPQHF,.,.,TRBV18,15,TRBJ1-5
TGTGCCAGCAGCTTATTGGGAACAGGGGCGACCGGGGAGCTGTTTTTT,CASSLLGTGATGELFF,TRBD1,.,TRBV11-2,16,TRBJ2-2
TGTGCCAGCAGTCCAGGACAGCCGACCACCATATATTTT,CASSPGQPTTIYF,.,.,TRBV28,13,TRBJ1-3
TGCGCCAGCAGCCCCGGGACTAGCGGTTACAATGAGCAGTTCTTC,CASSPGTSGYNEQFF,TRBD2,.,TRBV5-1,15,TRBJ2-1
TGTGCCAGCAGCACTGGACTAGCGGAGATCCAAGAGACCCAGTACTTC,CASSTGLAEIQETQYF,TRBD2,.,TRBV28,16,TRBJ2-5
TGTGCCAGCAGCTTAACAAATCAGCCCCAGCATTTT,CASSLTNQPQHF,.,.,TRBV7-9,12,TRBJ1-5
TGTGCCACCAGCAAGGGTTGGACTACAGGGGTCACTGAAGCTTTCTTT,CATSKGWTTGVTEAFF,TRBD1,.,TRBV15,16,TRBJ1-1
TGCAGCGTAGGGGGAGTTCAGAATGAGCAGTTCTTC,CSVGGVQNEQFF,.,few,TRBV29-1,12,TRBJ2-1
TGTGCCAGCAGCTTAGGCCGGGTCGGAGACGAGCAGTACTTC,CASSLGRVGDEQYF,.,.,TRBV13,14,TRBJ2-7
TGCGCCAGCAGCCAAGCTCAGGGGCCGGATTCACCCCTCCACTTT,CASSQAQGPDSPLHF,.,.,TRBV4-3,15,TRBJ1-6
TGTGCCAGCAGTTTGGACAGGGATCAGCCCCAGCATTTT,CASSLDRDQPQHF,TRBD1,.,TRBV5-4,13,TRBJ1-5
TGTGCCAGCTTTAGTTCTATTGGGACAAATGAGCAGTTCTTC,CASFSSIGTNEQFF,.,.,TRBV28,14,TRBJ2-1
TGTGCCAGCAGGCCCTTAGCGGGAGGATTCGGGGAGCTGTTTTTT,CASRPLAGGFGELFF,TRBD2,.,TRBV6-5,15,TRBJ2-2
TGTGCCAGCAGGCAAGGGGCTGACACTGAAGCTTTCTTT,CASRQGADTEAFF,.,.,TRBV21-1,13,TRBJ1-1
TGTGCCAGCAGCCCGACAGCTAACTATGGCTACACCTTC,CASSPTANYGYTF,.,.,TRBV11-2,13,TRBJ1-2
TGTGCCAGCAGCCCTGGCCCCGAAGACACCATATATTTT,CASSPGPEDTIYF,.,.,TRBV9,13,TRBJ1-3
TGTGCCAGCAGCCAGACAGGGATTTACACCGGGGAGCTGTTTTTT,CASSQTGIYTGELFF,TRBD1,few,TRBV5-5,15,TRBJ2-2
TGCGCCAGCAGCCCGGACAGGGGTAACACTGGAAACACCATATATTTT,CASSPDRGNTGNTIYF,TRBD1,.,TRBV4-3,16,TRBJ1-3
TGTGCCAGCGCGCGGGGGTTCGGTTCACCCCTCCACTTT,CASARGFGSPLHF,.,once,TRBV6-5,13,TRBJ1-6
TGTGCCAGCAGCTGGACTAGCGGGGTACAAGAGACCCAGTACTTC,CASSWTSGVQETQYF,TRBD2,once,TRBV7-3,15,TRBJ2-5
TGTGCCAGTAGGCTTTTAGAAAACTATGGCTACACCTTC,CASRLLENYGYTF,.,.,TRBV19,13,TRBJ1-2
TGTGCCTGGAGTAGGACAGGCTATGAGCAGTTCTTC,CAWSRTGYEQFF,TRBD1,.,TRBV30,12,TRBJ2-1
TGCGCCAGCAGCCAAGATTCCCTAGCGGGAGTTTTCGAGCAGTACTTC,CASSQDSLAGVFEQYF,TRBD2,.,TRBV4-1,16,TRBJ2-7
TGTGCCAGCAGTGAAGAAAAGGGGGCCCTCCACAATGAGCAGTTCTTC,CASSEEKGALHNEQFF,TRBD1,few,TRBV6-1,16,TRBJ2-1
TGTGCCAGCAGCCTAAGACAGCAGAACACTGAAGCTTTCTTT,CASSLRQQNTEAFF,.,.,TRBV28,14,TRBJ1-1
TGTGCCAGCAGTCGATACAACAGGGGGCTTAATGAAAAACTGTTTTTT,CASSRYNRGLNEKLFF,TRBD1,.,TRBV28,16,TRBJ1-4
TGTGCCAGCACCCGACAAGGAGAGACCCAGTACTTC,CASTRQGETQYF,.,once,TRBV5-6,12,TRBJ2-5
TGCGCCAGCAGCTTGGGAGGGTCTAGCGGGAGAGGTGAGCAGTTCTTC,CASSLGGSSGRGEQFF,TRBD2,once,TRBV5-1,16,TRBJ2-1
TGTGCCAGCAGCTATGGGACTAGCGGGAGGAGCGCCGGGGAGCTGTTTTTT,CASSYGTSGRSAGELFF,TRBD2,once,TRBV9,17,TRBJ2-2
TGCGCCAGCAGCCCTAACGGACTAGCGGGAGGCGGAAACAATGAGCAGTTCTTC,CASSPNGLAGGGNNEQFF,TRBD2,.,TRBV5-1,18,TRBJ2-1
TGTGCCAGCAGCCAAGAAACGAGGGTTTCTGAAGCTTTCTTT,CASSQETRVSEAFF,.,once,TRBV14,14,TRBJ1-1
TGCGCCAGCAGCTGGGACAGGGGGAATGGCGAGCAGTACTTC,CASSWDRGNGEQYF,TRBD1,.,TRBV5-1,14,TRBJ2-7
TGTGCCAGCAGCTTAGCGGCCGTTGGCTACACCTTC,CASSLAAVGYTF,.,.,TRBV7-9,12,TRBJ1-2
TGTGCCAGCAGCGCTAGTGGCAGAAACCAAGAGACCCAGTACTTC,CASSASGRNQETQYF,.,.,TRBV9,15,TRBJ2-5
TGTGCCACCAGTGACCCCACAGGGATCACAGATACGCAGTATTTT,CATSDPTGITDTQYF,.,.,TRBV24-1,15,TRBJ2-3
TGTGCCACTGAACTACTAGCGGCCGACAAGGATGAGCAGTTCTTC,CATELLAADKDEQFF,TRBD2,.,TRBV19,15,TRBJ2-1
TGTGCCAGCAGTGAAGCGCTTCCCCCAGGGGACCGACTAAAACAGTTCTTC,CASSEALPPGDRLKQFF,.,.,TRBV6-1,17,TRBJ2-1
TGTGCCAGCAGCGTACTGGACAGTAAGAACACTGAAGCTTTCTTT,CASSVLDSKNTEAFF,.,.,TRBV9,15,TRBJ1-1
TGTGCCAGCATCTGGTCCACGGGAGGGACCCAGTACTTC,CASIWSTGGTQYF,TRBD2,.,TRBV2,13,TRBJ2-5